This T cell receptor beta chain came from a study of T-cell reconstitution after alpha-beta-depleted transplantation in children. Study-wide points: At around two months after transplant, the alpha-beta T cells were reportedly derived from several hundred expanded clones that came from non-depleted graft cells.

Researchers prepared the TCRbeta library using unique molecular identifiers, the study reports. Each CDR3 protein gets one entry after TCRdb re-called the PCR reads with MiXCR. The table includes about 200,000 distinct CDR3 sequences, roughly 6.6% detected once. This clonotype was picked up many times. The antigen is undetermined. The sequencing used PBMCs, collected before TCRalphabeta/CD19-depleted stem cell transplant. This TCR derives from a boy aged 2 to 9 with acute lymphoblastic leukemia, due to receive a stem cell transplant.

The CDR3 loop reads CASSDVGIAKNIQYF. The CDR3 DNA reads TGTGCCAGCAGTGACGTCGGGATAGCCAAAAACATTCAGTACTTC. The chain is built from TRBV6-1 and TRBJ2-4; D is possibly TRBD2 (5 bases). V lost 3 bases, J lost 0 bases, and 9 bases lay in between. Germline-derived CDR1 and CDR2 are MNHNS and SASEGT. The CDR3 is 15 amino acids.